This TCR beta chain was sequenced during a study of T cell responses to AZD1222 COVID-19 vaccine. Study conclusions and caveats: It should be noted that donors were predominantly white British and more often female, and clonal diversity was possibly underestimated.

V was shortened by 1 base and J by 8 bases, with 11 bases between the two germline ends. This CDR3 is built from 12 residues. Per germline, CDR1 SQVTM and CDR2 ANQGSEA. A note on this clone: Its target is not known.

Profiled with immunoSEQ multiplex PCR; TCRdb holds only in-frame clones, not every one. Here the sample spans over 150,000 clones, about 92% being singletons. The genes are TRBV29-1 and TRBJ1-2; D not resolved. Here the sequenced sample was peripheral blood, taken on day 0 of AZD1222 vaccination. This sequence originates from an adult in good health. CDR3 coding DNA: TGCAGCGTTGAAGGGTGGGGAGAGGGCTACACCTTC. Its translation is CSVEGWGEGYTF. Complete variable domain (other parts from reference TRBV29-1 and TRBJ1-2): SAVISQKPSRDICQRGTSLTIQCQVDSQVTMMFWYRQQPGQSLTLIATANQGSEATYESGFVIDKFPISRPNLTFSTLTVSNMSPEDSSIYLCSVEGWGEGYTFGSGTRLTVV.